This paragraph reports one TCR beta chain. A sample-barcoded 5' primer and a J-beta primer mix were used in a second PCR of roughly 6 to 11 cycles. Each cDNA molecule, via a template-switch adaptor with 12 random nucleotides, was tagged. MiXCR, applied by TCRdb to the 5' RACE reads, yields one record per CDR3 protein. The sample carries hundreds of thousands of distinct CDR3 sequences, about 24% recorded once. This sample was taken from a study of blood T cells in healthy people across ages. Study details: The capture of about one barcoded beta molecule per two T cells was achieved by template switching.

The CDR3 contains 15 residues. J gave up 4 bases and V 0 bases, and 7 bases lay outside the gene matches. CDR1 is DFQATT and CDR2 is SNEGSKA in the germline V gene (reference sequence). The data were also submitted as part of a second study, on T cells of mothers and their children. From that study: Every microgram of extracted RNA entered cDNA synthesis, around 1.4 ug per 15 ul.

The sample consisted of blood. V and J are TRBV20-1 and TRBJ2-7; 9 bases are a match to TRBD2. The clonotype was recovered from a boy between 10 and 17 years old in good health. CDR3 DNA sequence: TGCAGTGCTAGAGATGACGCGGGGGGGCCTTACGAGCAGTACTTC. Translating gives CSARDDAGGPYEQYF.